Included here is one TCR beta chain sequence, with context. Its antigen is not known. Germline is not matched at one junction end, which may reflect a read error. The data stem from a study of tumor-infiltrating lymphocytes in primary liver carcinoma. Study as a whole: Lesions, classed as T1-T3 N0M0, spanned about 4 to 10 cm across.

Without any cell sorting, roughly 20-32 mg of bulk tissue yielded co-extracted RNA and DNA. Patients showed chronic HBV infection and an absence of prior treatment. This CDR3 has 15 residues. Germline V lookup: CDR1 SQVTM, CDR2 ANQGSEA. Notes on the study in general: Compared with blood, tumor repertoires held significantly more in their top 250 clones.

From roughly 0.45 ug total RNA, TCR beta cDNA was generated with a primer in the constant region. TCR beta libraries came from three nested multiplex PCR rounds using slightly modified ARM-PCR. Researchers ran the first two PCR rounds for about 11 cycles each with TRBV1-TRBV30 forward primers and a C-beta reverse primer. In TCRdb, the multiplex PCR reads were re-called with MiXCR into one record per CDR3 protein. Of around 100,000 distinct CDR3 sequences listed, almost 70% were seen once; the top ten hold over 9%. The sequenced sample was liver tumor tissue from sampling region 5. Stated subset: tumor region T5, tumor centre. The V gene is TRBV29-1, the J gene TRBJ2-5, with D perhaps TRBD1 (6 bases). The receptor was isolated from a woman aged 55-69 years with primary liver carcinoma and hepatitis B virus infection. Here the CDR3 DNA reads TGCAGAGTTGAAGGCCCGACAGGATCCAATGAGACCCAGTACTTC. It is translated as CRVEGPTGSNETQYF.